A selection of T cell receptor beta chains follows, all from one sample in a study of identical twins. TCRdb re-called the 5' RACE reads through MiXCR, storing one row per CDR3 protein. Seen here are around 290,000 distinct CDR3 sequences, just under 9.5% observed once, and the top ten hold about 7.1%. The same sample was also used in a study of yellow fever vaccine responses in identical twins.

Sequenced material: CD8+ T cells sorted from blood. These receptors originate from a woman between 18 and 29 years old in good health. CDR3s include the opening cysteine and the closing phenylalanine or tryptophan. Each record gives: clone size, V gene, CDR3 protein. Clone size is not always given. Where it is, it says once, few, many or a class for expanded clones.

>NA|TRBV20-1
CCAYNPGGTFTGELFF
>many|TRBV4-3
CASSQDRDKRSGELFF
>NA|TRBV7-8
CASSHPSGGARASTDTQYF
>few|TRBV18
CASSPQGRTNTGELFF
>NA|TRBV29-1
CSAGRTGATNTGELFF
>few|TRBV2
CASSQRTPRETQYF
>few|TRBV7-8
CASSLQGPLIYEQFF
>few|TRBV28
CASSTKTGKRSYNEQFF
>few|TRBV28
CASSFRQHYEQYF
>few|TRBV29-1
CSVAGQPNTGELFF
>few|TRBV7-2
CASSLAGESGYEQYF
>NA|TRBV20-1
CSAHGYGVDGNQPQHF
>many|TRBV6-2/TRBV6-3
CASSYWGAYNEQFF
>NA|TRBV2
CASSPGGGVYEQYF
>few|TRBV6-2/TRBV6-3
CASSYEVGRATDTQYF
>few|TRBV14
CASSQESWAHKDSGNTIYF
>few|TRBV15
CATSRDSGSRETQYF
>many|TRBV27
CASSLAGNYEQYF
>NA|TRBV7-8
CASSLEVGQGFHEQYF
>few|TRBV7-9
CASSTPGQGQETQYF
>NA|TRBV6-6
CASSTTDRGAWTGELFF
>NA|TRBV2
CASNLGQGSGETQYF
>few|TRBV4-2
CASSQPGTSGLWEQYF
>many|TRBV29-1
CSVDAGDGGYTF
>many|TRBV7-9
CASSRAGTGELFF
>NA|TRBV6-2/TRBV6-3
CASSRLAVETQYF
>many|TRBV12-3/TRBV12-4
CASSFVGNEQFF
>few|TRBV11-2
CASSLGREGEQYF
>many|TRBV5-1
CASSSKQGADSPLHF
>many|TRBV7-2
CASSLGQISNQPQHF
>NA|TRBV4-1
CASSQDPARNEQFF
>NA|TRBV7-9
CASSVLGAMNTEAFF
>NA|TRBV20-1
CSARDHSGIPNEQFF
>NA|TRBV7-2
CASSLAPSGDRHTGELFF
>NA|TRBV6-2/TRBV6-3
CATAKGGTEAFF
>NA|TRBV7-9
CASSFPHPAGRPYEQYF
>NA|TRBV29-1
CSVPSGDKYEQYF
>NA|TRBV4-1
CASSQGGRPQYF
>NA|TRBV7-9
CASSLVVAGAETQYF
>many|TRBV29-1
CSARGESKNIQYF
>many|TRBV5-1
CASSLTSGRGDEQYF
>NA|TRBV5-4
CASSSPTSTDTQYF
>few|TRBV5-1
CASSSADPGRFDEQFF
>NA|TRBV4-1
CASSQAPGQEYEQYF
>NA|TRBV28
CASSSPGSSYNEQFF
>many|TRBV4-1
CASSQQAGSTDTQYF
>NA|TRBV7-6
CASSPRIDIYEQYF
>many|TRBV4-1
CASSQGNTEAFF
>few|TRBV27
CASSLAGISLYEQYF